This T cell receptor (beta chain) was identified in a study of T cells expressing NK-cell markers. Across the study: Cells sorted as CD3+CD56+NKG2C+, CD3+CD56+NKG2C- and CD3+CD56-NKG2C+ T cells supplied the TCR beta repertoires.

In regard to this clonotype: The antigen is undetermined.

Study-level points and caveats: Of CD8+ T cells, about 1.0-8% belonged to dominant NKG2C+ clonotypes in roughly six donors.

The CDR3 has 11 residues. Germline V gene data show CDR1 as SNHLY and CDR2 as FYNNEI. TCRdb re-called the 5' RACE reads; one entry per CDR3 protein, DNA not given. In total, the table holds hundreds of thousands of distinct CDR3 sequences. This TCR was recovered from a man aged 18 to 69 in good health. V usage is TRBV2 and J usage is TRBJ2-1; TCRdb gives TRBD1 as the D gene, but with no DNA this cannot be confirmed. The sample comprised blood T cells: a sorted CD56 or NKG2C T cell subset, CD4+ or CD8+ T cells, or bulk PBMC T cells (not recorded which). Here the CDR3 reads CASNREYEQFF.